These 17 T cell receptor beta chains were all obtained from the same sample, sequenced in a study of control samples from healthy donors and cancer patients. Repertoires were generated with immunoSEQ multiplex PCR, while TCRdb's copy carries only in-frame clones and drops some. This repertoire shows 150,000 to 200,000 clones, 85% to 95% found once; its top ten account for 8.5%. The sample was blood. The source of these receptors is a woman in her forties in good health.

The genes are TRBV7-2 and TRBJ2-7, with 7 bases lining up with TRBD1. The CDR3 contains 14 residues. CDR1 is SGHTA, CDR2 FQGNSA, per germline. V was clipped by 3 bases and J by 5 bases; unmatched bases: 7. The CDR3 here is CASSFRQGLNEQYF. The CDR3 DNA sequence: TGTGCCAGCAGCTTTCGACAGGGTCTCAACGAGCAGTACTTC.

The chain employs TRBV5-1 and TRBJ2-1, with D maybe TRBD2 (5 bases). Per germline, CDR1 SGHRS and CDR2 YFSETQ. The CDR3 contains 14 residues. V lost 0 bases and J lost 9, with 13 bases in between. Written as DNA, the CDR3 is TGCGCCAGCAGCTTGGAGGGCTACGCGGGTGAGCAGTTCTTC. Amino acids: CASSLEGYAGEQFF.

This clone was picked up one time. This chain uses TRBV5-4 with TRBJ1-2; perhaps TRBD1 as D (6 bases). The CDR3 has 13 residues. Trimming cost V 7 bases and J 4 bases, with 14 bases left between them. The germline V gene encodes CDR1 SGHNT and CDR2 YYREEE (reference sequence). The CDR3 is CASGHSGAYGYTF. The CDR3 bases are TGTGCCAGCGGCCATTCGGGGGCCTATGGCTACACCTTC.

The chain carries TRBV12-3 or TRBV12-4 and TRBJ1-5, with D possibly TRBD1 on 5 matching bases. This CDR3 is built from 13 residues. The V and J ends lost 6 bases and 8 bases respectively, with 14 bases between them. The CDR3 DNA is TGTGCCAGCAGGCCGCGGGGGTGGGAGCCCCAGCATTTT. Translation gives CASRPRGWEPQHF.

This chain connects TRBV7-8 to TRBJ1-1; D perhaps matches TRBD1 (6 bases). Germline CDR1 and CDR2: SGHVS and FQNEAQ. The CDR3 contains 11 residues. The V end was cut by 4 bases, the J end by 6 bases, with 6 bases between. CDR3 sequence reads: CASSWTAEAFF. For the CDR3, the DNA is TGTGCCAGCAGCTGGACAGCTGAAGCTTTCTTT.

CDR3: CASSGRQGRDGYTF. The CDR3 coding sequence is TGTGCCAGCAGCGGGCGACAGGGGAGGGATGGCTACACCTTC. The J gene is TRBJ1-2, the V gene TRBV7-2, with 8 bases lining up with TRBD1. CDR3 length: 14 amino acids. With V trimmed by 5 bases and J by 6 bases, 8 bases remained unmatched. Germline loops: CDR1 SGHTA, CDR2 FQGNSA.

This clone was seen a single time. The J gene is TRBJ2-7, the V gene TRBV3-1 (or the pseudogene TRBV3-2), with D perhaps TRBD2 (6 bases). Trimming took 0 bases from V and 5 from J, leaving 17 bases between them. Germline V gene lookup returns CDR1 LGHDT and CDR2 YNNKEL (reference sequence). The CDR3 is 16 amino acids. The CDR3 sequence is CASSQEGRRGPDEQYF. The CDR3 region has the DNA TGTGCCAGCAGCCAAGAGGGACGGCGGGGACCGGACGAGCAGTACTTC.

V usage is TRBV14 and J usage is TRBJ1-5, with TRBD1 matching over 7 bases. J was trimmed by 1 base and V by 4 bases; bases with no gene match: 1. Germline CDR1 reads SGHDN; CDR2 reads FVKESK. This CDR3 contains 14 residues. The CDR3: CASSLGQSNQPQHF. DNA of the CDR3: TGTGCCAGCAGCCTGGGACAGAGCAATCAGCCCCAGCATTTT.

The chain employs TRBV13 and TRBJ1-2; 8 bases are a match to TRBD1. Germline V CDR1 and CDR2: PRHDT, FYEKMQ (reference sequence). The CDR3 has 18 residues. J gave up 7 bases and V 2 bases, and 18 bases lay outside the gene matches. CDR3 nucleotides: TGTGCCAGCAGCTTAAAAGGGCGGACAGGGCCTCAATCTGCTGGCTACACCTTC. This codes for CASSLKGRTGPQSAGYTF.

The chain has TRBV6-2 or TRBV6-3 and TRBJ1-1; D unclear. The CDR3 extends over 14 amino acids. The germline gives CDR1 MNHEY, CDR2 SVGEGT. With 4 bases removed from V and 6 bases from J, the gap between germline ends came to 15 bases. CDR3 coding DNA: TGTGCCAGCAGTTCCGGGCCCACGGGGTCTGAAGCTTTCTTT. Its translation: CASSSGPTGSEAFF.

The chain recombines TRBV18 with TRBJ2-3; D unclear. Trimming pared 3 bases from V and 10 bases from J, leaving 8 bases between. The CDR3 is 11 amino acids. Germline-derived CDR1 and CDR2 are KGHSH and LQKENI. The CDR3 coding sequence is TGTGCCAGCTCACCGGAGACGGCGCAGTATTTT. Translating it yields CASSPETAQYF.

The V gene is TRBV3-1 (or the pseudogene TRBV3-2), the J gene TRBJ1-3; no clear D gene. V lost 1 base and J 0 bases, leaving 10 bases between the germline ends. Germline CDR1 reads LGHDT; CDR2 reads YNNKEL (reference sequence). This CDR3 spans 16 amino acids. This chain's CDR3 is CASSQGSGSSGNTIYF. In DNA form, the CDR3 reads TGTGCCAGCAGCCAAGGATCGGGGTCCTCTGGAAACACCATATATTTT.

This CDR3 is CASRANPGELFF. The CDR3 coding sequence is TGTGCCAGCAGAGCTAATCCCGGGGAGCTGTTTTTT. The rearrangement joins TRBV25-1 to TRBJ2-2; D gene ambiguous. CDR3 size: 12 residues. Germline values: CDR1 MGHDK, CDR2 SYGVNS. V shed 6 bases and J shed 6 bases, with 8 bases lying between them.

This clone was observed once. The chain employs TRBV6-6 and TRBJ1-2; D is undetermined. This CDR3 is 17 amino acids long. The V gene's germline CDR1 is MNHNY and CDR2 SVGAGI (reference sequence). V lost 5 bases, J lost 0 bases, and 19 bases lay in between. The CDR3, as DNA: TGTGCCAGCAGTCCCTACCTGGGCACGACGACTAACTATGGCTACACCTTC. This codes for CASSPYLGTTTNYGYTF.

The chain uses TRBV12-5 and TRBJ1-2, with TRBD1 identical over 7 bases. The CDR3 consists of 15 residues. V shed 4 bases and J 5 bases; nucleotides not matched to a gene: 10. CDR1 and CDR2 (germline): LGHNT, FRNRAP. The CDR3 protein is CASGWEPTGAYGYTF. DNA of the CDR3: TGTGCTAGTGGTTGGGAACCCACAGGGGCTTATGGCTACACCTTC.

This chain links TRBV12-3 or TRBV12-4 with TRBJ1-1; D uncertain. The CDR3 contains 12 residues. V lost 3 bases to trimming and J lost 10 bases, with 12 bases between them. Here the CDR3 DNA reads TGTGCCAGCAGTTTCAGAACAATGGGAGCTTTCTTT. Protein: CASSFRTMGAFF.

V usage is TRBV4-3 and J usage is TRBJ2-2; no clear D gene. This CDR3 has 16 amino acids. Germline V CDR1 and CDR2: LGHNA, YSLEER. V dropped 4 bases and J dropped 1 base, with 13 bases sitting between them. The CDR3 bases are TGCGCCAGCAGCCTTCTCCGGGCCAAGAACACCGGGGAGCTGTTTTTT. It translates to CASSLLRAKNTGELFF.